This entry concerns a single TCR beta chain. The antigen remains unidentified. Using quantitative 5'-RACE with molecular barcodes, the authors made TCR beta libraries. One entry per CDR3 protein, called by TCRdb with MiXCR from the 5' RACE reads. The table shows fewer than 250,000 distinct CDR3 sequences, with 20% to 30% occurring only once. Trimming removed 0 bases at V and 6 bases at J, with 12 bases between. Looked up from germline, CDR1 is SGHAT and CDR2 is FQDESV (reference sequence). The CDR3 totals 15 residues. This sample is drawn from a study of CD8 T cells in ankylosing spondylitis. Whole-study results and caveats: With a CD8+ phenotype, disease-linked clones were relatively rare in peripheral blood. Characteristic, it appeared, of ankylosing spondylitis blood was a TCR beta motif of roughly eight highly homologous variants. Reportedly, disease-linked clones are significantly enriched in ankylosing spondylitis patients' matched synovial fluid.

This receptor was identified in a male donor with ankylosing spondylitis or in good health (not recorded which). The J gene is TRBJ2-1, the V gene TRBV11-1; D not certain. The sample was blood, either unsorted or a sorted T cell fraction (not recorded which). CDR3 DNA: TGTGCCAGCAGCTTAGCCCTAGTCGGGTTCAATGAGCAGTTCTTC. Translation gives CASSLALVGFNEQFF.